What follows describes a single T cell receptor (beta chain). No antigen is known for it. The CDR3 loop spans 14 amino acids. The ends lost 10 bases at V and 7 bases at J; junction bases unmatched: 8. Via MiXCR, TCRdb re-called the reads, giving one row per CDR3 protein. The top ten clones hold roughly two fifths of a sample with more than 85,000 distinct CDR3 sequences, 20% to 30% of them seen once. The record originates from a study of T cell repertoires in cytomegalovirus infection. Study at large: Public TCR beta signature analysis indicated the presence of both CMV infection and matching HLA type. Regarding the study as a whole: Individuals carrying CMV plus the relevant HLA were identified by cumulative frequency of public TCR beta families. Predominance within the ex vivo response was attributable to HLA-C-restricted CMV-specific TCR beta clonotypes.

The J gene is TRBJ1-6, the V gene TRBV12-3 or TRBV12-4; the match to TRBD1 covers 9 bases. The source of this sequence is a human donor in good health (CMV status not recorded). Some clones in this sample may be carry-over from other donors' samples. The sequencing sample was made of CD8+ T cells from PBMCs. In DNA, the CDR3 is TGTGCCACCACAGGGGGCAACCGAAATTCACCCCTCCACTTT. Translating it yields CATTGGNRNSPLHF.